This TCR beta chain was documented in a study of T cell responses to AZD1222 COVID-19 vaccine. Study results and caveats: Without day 14 samples, only post-peak T cell repertoires were studied. The donors showed a predominance of white British ancestry and of females, with possible underestimation of clonal diversity.

In the case of this clone: Its cognate antigen is unknown.

The CDR3 has 14 amino acids. The V and J ends lost 6 bases and 7 bases, in that order; junction bases with no gene match: 11. Germline lookup yields CDR1 LGHDT and CDR2 YNNKEL (reference sequence). The method was immunoSEQ multiplex PCR; TCRdb's version includes in-frame clones alone and lacks a portion of them. The sample holds 46,000 or so clones, 60% to 85% seen once. The source was peripheral blood, collected on day 0 of AZD1222 vaccination. This receptor was obtained from an adult in good health. J is TRBJ1-1 and V is TRBV3-1 (or the pseudogene TRBV3-2); TRBD1 agrees at 7 bases. CDR3 sequence reads: CASRWGNQGGEAFF. CDR3 in DNA: TGTGCCAGCAGATGGGGGAACCAGGGGGGTGAAGCTTTCTTT.